The 4 T cell receptor beta chains below were found in one sample sequenced in a study of T cells in Graves' hyperthyroidism and ophthalmopathy (dated by TCRdb to 2018 to 2020). Library generation was performed with multiplex PCR. Instrument used: Illumina HiSeq 2000. TCR beta CDR3 regions were amplified from RNA transcripts. For the first round of RT-PCR on the TCR CDR3, the HTBI primer set was used together with the Qiagen OneStep RT-PCR kit. TCRdb handled the public reads itself, with Q25 trimming in fastp and clone calling in MiXCR, and kept productive beta chains. All rows with the same CDR3 protein become a single entry with the most common DNA and genes. The sample profile shows 450,000 to 600,000 distinct CDR3 sequences; 12% to 15% of them were found once. 11% to 15% of the sample belongs to the ten largest clones. The specimen was blood. All receptors derive from a woman between 40 and 50 years old with Graves' hyperthyroidism.

This chain links TRBV20-1 with TRBJ1-2; D is perhaps TRBD1 (6 bases). The V gene lost 6 bases and the J gene lost 2 bases, with 13 bases spanning the gap. This CDR3 comprises 13 residues. The V gene's germline CDR1 is DFQATT and CDR2 SNEGSKA (reference sequence). The CDR3: CSADEQGNYGYTF. In nucleotides, the CDR3 is TGCAGTGCGGATGAACAGGGCAACTATGGCTACACCTTC.

This clonotype was picked up many times. The chain joins TRBV28 to TRBJ2-5; D call uncertain. The CDR3 extends over 15 amino acids. V was shortened by 4 bases and J by 3 bases, with 15 bases between the two germline ends. From germline, CDR1 is MDHEN and CDR2 SYDVKM. The CDR3 protein is CASSSPLDGEETQYF. The CDR3 DNA reads as TGTGCCAGCAGTTCCCCCCTCGACGGAGAAGAGACCCAGTACTTC. The full variable domain, with the rest looked up from reference TRBV28 and TRBJ2-5, is DVKVTQSSRYLVKRTGEKVFLECVQDMDHENMFWYRQDPGLGLRLIYFSYDVKMKEKGDIPEGYSVSREKKERFSLILESASTNQTSMYLCASSSPLDGEETQYFGPGTRLLVL.

Comments on this clonotype: One junction end disagrees with the germline gene, perhaps due to a read error. V is TRBV20-1 and J is TRBJ2-5; unclear D gene. The germline CDR1 and CDR2 sequences are DFQATT and SNEGSKA (reference sequence). The CDR3 totals 16 residues. DNA of the CDR3: TGCAGTGCTAGAGTGTTAGTAACGGGCAATCAAGAGACCCGGTACTTC. It codes for CSARVLVTGNQETRYF.

This clonotype has ten or more counts. This chain links TRBV5-1 with TRBJ1-2; no clear D gene. The CDR3 has 12 residues. CDR1 and CDR2 from the germline V gene are SGHRS and YFSETQ. V lost 3 bases, J lost 6 bases, and 9 bases lay in between. CDR3 protein: CASSSGDHGYTF. The CDR3 bases are TGCGCCAGCAGCTCCGGAGATCATGGCTACACCTTC.